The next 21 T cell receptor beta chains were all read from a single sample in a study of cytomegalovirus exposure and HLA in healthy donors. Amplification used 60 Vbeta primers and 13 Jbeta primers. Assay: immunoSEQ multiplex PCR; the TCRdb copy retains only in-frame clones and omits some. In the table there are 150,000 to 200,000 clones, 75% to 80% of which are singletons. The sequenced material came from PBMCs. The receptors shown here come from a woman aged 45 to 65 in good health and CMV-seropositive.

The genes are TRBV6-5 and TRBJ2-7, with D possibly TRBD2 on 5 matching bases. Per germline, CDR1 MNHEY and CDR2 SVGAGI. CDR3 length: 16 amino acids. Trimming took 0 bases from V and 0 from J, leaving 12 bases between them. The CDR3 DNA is TGTGCCAGCAGTTACTCTCCAGCGGTGAGCTCCTACGAGCAGTACTTC. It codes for CASSYSPAVSSYEQYF.

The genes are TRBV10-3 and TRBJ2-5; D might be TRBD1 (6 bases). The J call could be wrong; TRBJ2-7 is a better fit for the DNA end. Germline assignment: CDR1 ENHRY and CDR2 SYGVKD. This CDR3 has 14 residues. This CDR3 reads CAISESGAAYEQYF. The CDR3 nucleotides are TGTGCCATCAGTGAGTCGGGGGCAGCCTACGAGCAGTACTTC.

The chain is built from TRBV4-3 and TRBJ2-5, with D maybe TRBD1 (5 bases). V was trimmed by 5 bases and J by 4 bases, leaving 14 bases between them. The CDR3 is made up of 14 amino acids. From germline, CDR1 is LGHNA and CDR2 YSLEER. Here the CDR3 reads CASSTLQGSETQYF. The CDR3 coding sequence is TGCGCCAGCAGCACGCTCCAGGGATCAGAGACCCAGTACTTC.

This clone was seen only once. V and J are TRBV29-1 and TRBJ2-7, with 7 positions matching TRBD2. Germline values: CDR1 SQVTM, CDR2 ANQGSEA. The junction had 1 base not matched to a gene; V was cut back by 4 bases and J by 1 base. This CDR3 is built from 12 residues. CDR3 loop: CSVVGGSYEQYF. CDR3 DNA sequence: TGCAGCGTTGTGGGGGGGTCCTACGAGCAGTACTTC.

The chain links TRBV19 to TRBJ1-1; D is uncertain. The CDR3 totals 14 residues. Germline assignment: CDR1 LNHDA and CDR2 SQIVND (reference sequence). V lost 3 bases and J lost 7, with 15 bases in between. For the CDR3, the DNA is TGTGCCAGTAGTATGAGGGAACAGACTAGTGAAGCTTTCTTT. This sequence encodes CASSMREQTSEAFF.

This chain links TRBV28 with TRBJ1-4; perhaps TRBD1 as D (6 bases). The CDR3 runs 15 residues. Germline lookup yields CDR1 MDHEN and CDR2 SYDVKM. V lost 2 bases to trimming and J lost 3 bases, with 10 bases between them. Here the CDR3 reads CASSLQGKPNEKLFF. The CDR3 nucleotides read TGTGCCAGCAGTTTACAGGGGAAGCCTAATGAAAAACTGTTTTTT.

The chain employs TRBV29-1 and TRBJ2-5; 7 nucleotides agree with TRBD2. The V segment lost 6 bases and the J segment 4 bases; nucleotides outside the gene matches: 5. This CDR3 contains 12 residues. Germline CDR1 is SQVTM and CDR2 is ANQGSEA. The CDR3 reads CSVVGGRETQYF. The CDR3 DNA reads TGCAGCGTGGTGGGGGGGAGAGAGACCCAGTACTTC.

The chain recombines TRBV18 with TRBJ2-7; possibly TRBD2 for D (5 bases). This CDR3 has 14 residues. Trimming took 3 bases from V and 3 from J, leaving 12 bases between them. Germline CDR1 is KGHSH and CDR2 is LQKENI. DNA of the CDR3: TGTGCCAGCTCACCCTCGACGGCGGGCTACGAGCAGTACTTC. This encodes CASSPSTAGYEQYF.

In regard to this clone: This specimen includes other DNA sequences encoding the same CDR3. The CDR3 here is CASSLGQGGEKLFF. The CDR3 region has the DNA TGCGCCAGCAGCTTGGGACAGGGTGGTGAAAAACTGTTTTTT. The chain links TRBV5-1 to TRBJ1-4, with 7 nucleotides matching TRBD1. The CDR3 is 14 amino acids. CDR1 is SGHRS and CDR2 is YFSETQ in the germline V gene. With V trimmed by 0 bases and J by 7 bases, 3 bases remained unmatched. Filled out from reference TRBV5-1 and TRBJ1-4, the complete variable domain reads KAGVTQTPRYLIKTRGQQVTLSCSPISGHRSVSWYQQTPGQGLQFLFEYFSETQRNKGNFPGRFSGRQFSNSRSEMNVSTLELGDSALYLCASSLGQGGEKLFFGSGTQLSVL.

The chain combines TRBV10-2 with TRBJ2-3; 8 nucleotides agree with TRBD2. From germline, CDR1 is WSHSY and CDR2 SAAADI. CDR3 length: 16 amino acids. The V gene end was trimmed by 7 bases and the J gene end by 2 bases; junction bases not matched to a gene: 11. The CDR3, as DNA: TGCGCCAGCAAAGACTTGACTAGCGAGTACACAGATACGCAGTATTTT. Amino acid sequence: CASKDLTSEYTDTQYF.

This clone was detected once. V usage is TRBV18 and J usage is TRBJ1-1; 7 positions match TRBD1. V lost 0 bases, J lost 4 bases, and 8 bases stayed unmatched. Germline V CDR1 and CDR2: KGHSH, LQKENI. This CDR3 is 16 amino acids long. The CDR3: CASSPPQTGPGTEAFF. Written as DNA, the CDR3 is TGTGCCAGCTCACCACCTCAGACAGGGCCAGGCACTGAAGCTTTCTTT.

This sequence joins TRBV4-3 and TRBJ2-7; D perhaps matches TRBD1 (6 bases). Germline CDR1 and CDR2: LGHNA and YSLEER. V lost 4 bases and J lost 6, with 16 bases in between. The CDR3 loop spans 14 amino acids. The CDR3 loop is CASSPQGSSGEQYF. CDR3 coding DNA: TGCGCCAGCAGCCCCCAGGGGAGCTCCGGCGAGCAGTACTTC.

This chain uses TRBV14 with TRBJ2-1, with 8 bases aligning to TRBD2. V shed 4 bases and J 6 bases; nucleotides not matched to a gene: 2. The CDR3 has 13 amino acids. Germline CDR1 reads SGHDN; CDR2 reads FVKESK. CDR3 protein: CASSLREGNEQFF. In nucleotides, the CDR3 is TGTGCCAGCAGCCTTCGGGAGGGCAATGAGCAGTTCTTC.

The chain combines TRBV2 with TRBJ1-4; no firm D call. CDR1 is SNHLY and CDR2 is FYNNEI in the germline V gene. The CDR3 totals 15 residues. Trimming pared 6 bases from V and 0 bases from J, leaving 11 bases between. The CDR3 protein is CASSLRAATNEKLFF. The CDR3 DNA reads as TGTGCCAGCAGCTTACGAGCTGCAACTAATGAAAAACTGTTTTTT. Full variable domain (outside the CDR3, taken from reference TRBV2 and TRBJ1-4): EPEVTQTPSHQVTQMGQEVILRCVPISNHLYFYWYRQILGQKVEFLVSFYNNEISEKSEIFDDQFSVERPDGSNFTLKIRSTKLEDSAMYFCASSLRAATNEKLFFGSGTQLSVL.

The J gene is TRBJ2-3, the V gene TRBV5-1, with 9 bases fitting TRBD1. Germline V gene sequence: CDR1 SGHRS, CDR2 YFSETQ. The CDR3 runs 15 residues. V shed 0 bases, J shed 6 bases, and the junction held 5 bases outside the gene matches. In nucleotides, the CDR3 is TGCGCCAGCAGCTTGGGTCGGACAGGGGCCGATACGCAGTATTTT. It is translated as CASSLGRTGADTQYF.

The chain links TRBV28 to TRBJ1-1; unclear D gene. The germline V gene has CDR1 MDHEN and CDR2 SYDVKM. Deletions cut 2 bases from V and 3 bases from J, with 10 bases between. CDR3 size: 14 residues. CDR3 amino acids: CASSLMREHTEAFF. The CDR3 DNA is TGTGCCAGCAGTTTAATGAGGGAACACACTGAAGCTTTCTTT.

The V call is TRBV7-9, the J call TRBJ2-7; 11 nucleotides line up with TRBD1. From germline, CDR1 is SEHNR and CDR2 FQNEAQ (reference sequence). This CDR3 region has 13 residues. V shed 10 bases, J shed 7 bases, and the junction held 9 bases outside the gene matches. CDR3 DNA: TGTGCCAACAGGGGACAGGGGGAAATGGAGCAGTACTTC. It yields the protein CANRGQGEMEQYF.

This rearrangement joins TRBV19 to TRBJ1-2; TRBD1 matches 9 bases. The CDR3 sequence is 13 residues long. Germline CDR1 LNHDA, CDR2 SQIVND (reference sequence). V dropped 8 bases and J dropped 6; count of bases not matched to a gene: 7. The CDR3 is CASRGTGIDGYTF. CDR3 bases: TGTGCCAGTCGCGGGACAGGGATCGATGGCTACACCTTC.

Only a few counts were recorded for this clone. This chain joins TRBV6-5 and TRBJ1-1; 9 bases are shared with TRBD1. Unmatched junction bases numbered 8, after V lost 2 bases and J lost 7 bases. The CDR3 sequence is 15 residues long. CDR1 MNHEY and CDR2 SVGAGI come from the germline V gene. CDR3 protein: CASSYLGTGRGEAFF. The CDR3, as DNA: TGTGCCAGCAGTTACCTGGGGACAGGGAGAGGTGAAGCTTTCTTT.

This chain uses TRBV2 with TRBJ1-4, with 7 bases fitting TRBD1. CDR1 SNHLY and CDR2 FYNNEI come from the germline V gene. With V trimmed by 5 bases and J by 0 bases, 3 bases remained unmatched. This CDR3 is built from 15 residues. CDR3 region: CASSITGATNEKLFF. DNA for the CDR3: TGTGCCAGCAGTATTACAGGGGCAACTAATGAAAAACTGTTTTTT. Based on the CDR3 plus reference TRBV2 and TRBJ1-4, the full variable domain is EPEVTQTPSHQVTQMGQEVILRCVPISNHLYFYWYRQILGQKVEFLVSFYNNEISEKSEIFDDQFSVERPDGSNFTLKIRSTKLEDSAMYFCASSITGATNEKLFFGSGTQLSVL.

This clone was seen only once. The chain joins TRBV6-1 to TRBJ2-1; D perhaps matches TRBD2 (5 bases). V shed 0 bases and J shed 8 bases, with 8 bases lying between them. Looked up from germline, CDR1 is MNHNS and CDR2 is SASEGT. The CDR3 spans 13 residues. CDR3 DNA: TGTGCCAGCAGTGAAGCGGCGAGGGATGAGCAGTTCTTC. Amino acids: CASSEAARDEQFF.